Listed here are 17 T cell receptor beta chains from one sample, sequenced in a study of CD8 T cells in ankylosing spondylitis. Antigens for these TCRs are unknown. Study-level results: Seemingly characteristic of ankylosing spondylitis blood was a TCR beta motif consisting of several highly homologous variants.

Each CDR3 protein gets one entry after TCRdb re-called the 5' RACE reads with MiXCR. The sample holds 100,000 or so distinct CDR3 sequences; about 8.3% are singletons and the top ten take approximately 29%. The specimen was blood, either unsorted or a sorted T cell fraction (not recorded which). The receptor set was obtained from a male donor with ankylosing spondylitis.

Only a few counts were recorded for this clonotype. The junction differs from germline at one of its ends, possibly a read error. This chain links TRBV11-2 with TRBJ2-1; D is tentatively TRBD1 or TRBD2 (5 bases each). This CDR3 region has 14 residues. The germline gives CDR1 SGHAT, CDR2 FQNNGV. This CDR3 reads CDSSLRGLYNEQFF. The CDR3 nucleotides are TGTGACAGCAGCTTACGGGGCCTCTACAATGAGCAGTTCTTC. The full variable domain, with the rest looked up from reference TRBV11-2 and TRBJ2-1, is EAGVAQSPRYKIIEKRQSVAFWCNPISGHATLYWYQQILGQGPKLLIQFQNNGVVDDSQLPKDRFSAERLKGVDSTLKIQPAKLEDSAVYLCDSSLRGLYNEQFFGPGTRLTVL.

This clonotype was detected ten times or more. V and J are TRBV7-6 and TRBJ2-6; TRBD1 or TRBD2 may be the D gene (5 bases each). The CDR3 covers 17 residues. Germline lookup yields CDR1 SGHVS and CDR2 FNYEAQ. The V gene lost 3 bases and the J gene lost 0 bases, with 12 bases spanning the gap. Written as DNA, the CDR3 is TGTGCCAGCAGCTTGAGGGGATACGACTCTGGGGCCAACGTCCTGACTTTC. It is translated as CASSLRGYDSGANVLTF.

This clonotype was seen a few times. The chain recombines TRBV20-1 with TRBJ2-3, with TRBD2 matching 12 bases. The V gene's germline CDR1 is DFQATT and CDR2 SNEGSKA (reference sequence). The CDR3 runs 18 residues. The junction had 11 bases not matched to a gene; V was cut back by 0 bases and J by 4 bases. CDR3 protein: CSARDPRLAGESADTQYF. The CDR3 coding sequence is TGCAGTGCTAGAGATCCCCGACTAGCGGGAGAAAGCGCAGATACGCAGTATTTT.

This chain connects TRBV6-1 to TRBJ2-3; 12 bases are shared with TRBD2. The CDR3 consists of 15 residues. The J segment lost 4 bases and the V segment lost 5 bases, leaving 4 bases of the junction unmatched. Germline V gene sequence: CDR1 MNHNS, CDR2 SASEGT. The CDR3 reads CASSQLAGGPDTQYF. CDR3 DNA: TGTGCCAGCAGTCAACTAGCGGGAGGTCCAGATACGCAGTATTTT.

The rearrangement links TRBV5-6 to TRBJ2-5, with a weak D call TRBD2 (5 bases). V shed 1 base and J shed 1 base, with 11 bases lying between them. Per germline, CDR1 SGHDT and CDR2 YYEEEE. The CDR3 is made up of 15 amino acids. Here the CDR3 reads CASSLLAGLQETQYF. In nucleotides, the CDR3 is TGTGCCAGCAGCTTGTTGGCAGGACTCCAAGAGACCCAGTACTTC.

This clonotype was recorded at least ten times. V usage is TRBV27 and J usage is TRBJ2-5; either TRBD1 or TRBD2 may supply D (5 bases each). Between the trimmed V and J ends, which lost 6 bases and 4 bases, there was a span of 18 bases. CDR1 is MNHEY, CDR2 SMNVEV, per germline (reference sequence). The CDR3 covers 15 residues. The CDR3 here is CASSPKGTGLETQYF. The DNA for the CDR3 is TGTGCCAGCAGCCCAAAGGGGACGGGTTTAGAGACCCAGTACTTC.

This clonotype was found many times. This chain links TRBV27 with TRBJ2-1; unclear D gene. The ends were cut back, 8 bases at V and 9 bases at J, with 11 bases in the middle. The CDR3 extends over 11 amino acids. Per germline, CDR1 MNHEY and CDR2 SMNVEV (reference sequence). Here the CDR3 DNA reads TGTGCCAGCCTCGCGTTCGGTGAGCAGTTCTTC. It translates to CASLAFGEQFF.

J is TRBJ1-5 and V is TRBV27; 12 bases map to TRBD1. V was pared by 3 bases and J by 1 base, with 4 bases of the junction left unmatched. This CDR3 has 17 amino acids. Germline V lookup: CDR1 MNHEY, CDR2 SMNVEV (reference sequence). The CDR3: CASSFGTGGRSNQPQHF. In DNA, the CDR3 is TGTGCCAGCAGTTTCGGGACAGGGGGCCGAAGCAATCAGCCCCAGCATTTT.

This clonotype was recorded a few times. The V and J genes are TRBV24-1 and TRBJ1-1, with 7 bases aligning to TRBD1. CDR1 and CDR2 from the germline V gene are KGHDR and SFDVKD. This CDR3 spans 13 amino acids. The V segment lost 6 bases and the J segment 4 bases; nucleotides outside the gene matches: 4. The CDR3 region is CATSSDRVTEAFF. DNA of the CDR3: TGTGCCACCAGTAGTGACAGGGTCACTGAAGCTTTCTTT.

The table lists this clonotype with many counts. The chain couples TRBV27 to TRBJ1-1; 8 bases align to TRBD1. Germline V gene data show CDR1 as MNHEY and CDR2 as SMNVEV (reference sequence). Germline trimming cut 7 bases from V and 7 bases from J; bases unmatched to any gene: 2. CDR3 length: 11 amino acids. This chain's CDR3 is CASTDRGEAFF. Written as DNA, the CDR3 is TGTGCCAGCACCGACAGGGGTGAAGCTTTCTTT.

This clonotype was recorded at least ten times. This sequence joins TRBV3-1 and TRBJ2-2; D perhaps matches TRBD2 (5 bases). The CDR3 is 16 residues long. Per germline, CDR1 LGHDT and CDR2 YNNKEL (reference sequence). The ends were cut back, 8 bases at V and 3 bases at J, with 19 bases in the middle. The CDR3 loop is CASPHSETTDTGELFF. The DNA for the CDR3 is TGTGCCAGCCCACATTCGGAGACTACCGACACCGGGGAGCTGTTTTTT.

This clonotype was detected many times. This chain connects TRBV12-3 or TRBV12-4 to TRBJ1-2; 7 bases line up with TRBD1. Unmatched junction bases numbered 4, after V lost 4 bases and J lost 5 bases. The CDR3 totals 13 residues. The CDR3 DNA follows: TGTGCCAGCAGTTCTCAGACAGGGTATGGCTACACCTTC. This encodes CASSSQTGYGYTF.

CDR3 residues: CSARSTSGSRFEQYF. CDR3 sequence (DNA): TGCAGTGCCCGGAGCACTAGCGGGAGTAGGTTCGAGCAGTACTTC. V is TRBV20-1 and J is TRBJ2-7, with TRBD2 identical over 11 bases. Germline V lookup: CDR1 DFQATT, CDR2 SNEGSKA (reference sequence). The CDR3 runs 15 residues. V dropped 6 bases and J dropped 6; count of bases not matched to a gene: 13.

The rearrangement links TRBV25-1 to TRBJ1-1; no clear D. This CDR3 is built from 14 residues. Trimming removed 2 bases at V and 1 base at J, with 8 bases between. The V gene's germline CDR1 is MGHDK and CDR2 SYGVNS. The CDR3 nucleotides read TGTGCCAGCAGTGAAGTGCAGCAGAACACTGAAGCTTTCTTT. It encodes CASSEVQQNTEAFF.

This clonotype was recorded many times. This chain joins TRBV20-1 and TRBJ1-5; TRBD1 might be the D (5 bases). Germline V gives CDR1 DFQATT, CDR2 SNEGSKA (reference sequence). V was shortened by 3 bases and J by 4 bases, with 16 bases between the two germline ends. The CDR3 has 15 residues. CDR3 region: CSARVRAAQNQPQHF. The CDR3 DNA sequence: TGCAGTGCTAGGGTCAGGGCGGCCCAAAATCAGCCCCAGCATTTT.

This clonotype came up many times. The CDR3 nucleotides are TGTGCCAGCAGGTTGTTGGCTTACACTGAAGCTTTCTTT. Its protein is CASRLLAYTEAFF. This rearrangement joins TRBV28 to TRBJ1-1; D is uncertain. Trimming cost V 6 bases and J 3 bases, with 11 bases left between them. This CDR3 region has 13 residues. Germline CDR1 reads MDHEN; CDR2 reads SYDVKM. Supplemented by reference TRBV28 and TRBJ1-1, the full variable domain reads DVKVTQSSRYLVKRTGEKVFLECVQDMDHENMFWYRQDPGLGLRLIYFSYDVKMKEKGDIPEGYSVSREKKERFSLILESASTNQTSMYLCASRLLAYTEAFFGQGTRLTVV.

The CDR3 DNA reads as TGTGCCAGCAGTTTATCGGGAGGGGAGGGCTACAATGAGCAGTTCTTC. It encodes CASSLSGGEGYNEQFF. The gene calls are TRBV27 and TRBJ2-1, with 7 bases that match TRBD2. The CDR3 sequence is 16 residues long. Looked up from germline, CDR1 is MNHEY and CDR2 is SMNVEV (reference sequence). J was trimmed by 3 bases and V by 0 bases; bases with no gene match: 5.